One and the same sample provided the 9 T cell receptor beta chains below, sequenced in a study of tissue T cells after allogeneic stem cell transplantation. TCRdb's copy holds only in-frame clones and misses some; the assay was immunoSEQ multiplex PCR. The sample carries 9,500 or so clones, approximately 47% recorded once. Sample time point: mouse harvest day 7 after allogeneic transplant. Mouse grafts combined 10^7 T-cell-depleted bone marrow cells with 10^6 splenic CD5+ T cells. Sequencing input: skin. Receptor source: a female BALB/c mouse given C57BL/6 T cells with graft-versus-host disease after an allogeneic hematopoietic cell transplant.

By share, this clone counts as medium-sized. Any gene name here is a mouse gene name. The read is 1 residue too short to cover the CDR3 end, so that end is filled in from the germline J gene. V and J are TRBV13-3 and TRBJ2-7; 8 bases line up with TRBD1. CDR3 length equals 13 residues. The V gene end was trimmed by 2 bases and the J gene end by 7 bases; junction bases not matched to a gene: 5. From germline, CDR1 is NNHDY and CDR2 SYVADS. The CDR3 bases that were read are TGTGCCAGCAGTGAACACAGGGGGGTCGAACAGTAC. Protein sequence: CASSEHRGVEQY. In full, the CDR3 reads CASSEHRGVEQYF.

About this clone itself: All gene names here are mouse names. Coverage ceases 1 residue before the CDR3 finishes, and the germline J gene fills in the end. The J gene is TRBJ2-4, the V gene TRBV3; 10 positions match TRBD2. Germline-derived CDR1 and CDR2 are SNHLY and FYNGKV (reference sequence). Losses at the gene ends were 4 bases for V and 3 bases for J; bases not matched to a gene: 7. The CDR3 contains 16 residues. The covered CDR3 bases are TGTGCCAGCAGCTCCCGACTGGGGGGTCGGCAAAACACCTTGTAC. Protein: CASSSRLGGRQNTLY. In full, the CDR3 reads CASSSRLGGRQNTLYF.

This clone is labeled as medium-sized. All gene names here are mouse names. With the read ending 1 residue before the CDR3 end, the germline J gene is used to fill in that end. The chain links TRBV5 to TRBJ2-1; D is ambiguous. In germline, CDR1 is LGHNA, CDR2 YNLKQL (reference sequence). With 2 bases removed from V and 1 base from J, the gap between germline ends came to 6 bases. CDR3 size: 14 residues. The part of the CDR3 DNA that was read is TGTGCCAGCAGCCAAACAGTAAACTATGCTGAGCAGTTC. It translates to CASSQTVNYAEQF. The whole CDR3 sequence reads CASSQTVNYAEQFF.

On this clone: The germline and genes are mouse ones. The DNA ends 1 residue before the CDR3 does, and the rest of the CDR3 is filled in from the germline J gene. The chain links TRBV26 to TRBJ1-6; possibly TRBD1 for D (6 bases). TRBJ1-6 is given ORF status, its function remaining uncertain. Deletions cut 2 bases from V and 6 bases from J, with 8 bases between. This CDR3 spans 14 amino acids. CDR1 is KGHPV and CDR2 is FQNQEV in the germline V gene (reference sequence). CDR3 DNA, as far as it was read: TGTGCCAGCAGTCTGGGGGGCAGTAATTCGCCCCTCTAC. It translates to CASSLGGSNSPLY. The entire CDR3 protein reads CASSLGGSNSPLYF.

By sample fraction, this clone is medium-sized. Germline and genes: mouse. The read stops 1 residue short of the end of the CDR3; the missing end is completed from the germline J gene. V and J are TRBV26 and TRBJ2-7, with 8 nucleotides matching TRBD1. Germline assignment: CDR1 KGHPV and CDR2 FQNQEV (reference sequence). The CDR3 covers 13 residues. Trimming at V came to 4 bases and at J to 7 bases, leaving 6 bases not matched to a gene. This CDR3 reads CASSPQGAGEQYF. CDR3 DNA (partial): TGTGCCAGCAGTCCCCAGGGGGCAGGAGAACAGTAC.

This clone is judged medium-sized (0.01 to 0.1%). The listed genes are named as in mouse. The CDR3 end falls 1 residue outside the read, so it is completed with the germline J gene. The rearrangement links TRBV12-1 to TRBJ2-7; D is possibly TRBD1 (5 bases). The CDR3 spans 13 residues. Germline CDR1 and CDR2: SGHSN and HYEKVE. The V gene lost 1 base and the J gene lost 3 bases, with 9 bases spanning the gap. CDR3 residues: CASSLAGNYEQYF. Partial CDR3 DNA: TGTGCCAGCTCTCTGGCAGGGAACTATGAACAGTAC. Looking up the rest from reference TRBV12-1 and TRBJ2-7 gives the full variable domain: DSGVVQSPRHIIKEKGGRSVLTCIPISGHSNVVWYQQTLGKELKFLIQHYEKVERDKGFLPSRFSVQQFDDYHSEMNMSALELEDSAMYFCASSLAGNYEQYFGPGTRLTVL.

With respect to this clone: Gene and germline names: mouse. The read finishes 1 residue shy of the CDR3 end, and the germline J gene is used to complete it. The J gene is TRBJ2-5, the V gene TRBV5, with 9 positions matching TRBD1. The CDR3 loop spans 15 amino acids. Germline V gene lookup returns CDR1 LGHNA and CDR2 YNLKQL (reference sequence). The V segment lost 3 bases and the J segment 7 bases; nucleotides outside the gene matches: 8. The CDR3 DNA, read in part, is TGTGCCAGCAGCCAGCCCGGGACAGGGAGGTACACCCAGTAC. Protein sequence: CASSQPGTGRYTQY. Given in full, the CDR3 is CASSQPGTGRYTQYF.

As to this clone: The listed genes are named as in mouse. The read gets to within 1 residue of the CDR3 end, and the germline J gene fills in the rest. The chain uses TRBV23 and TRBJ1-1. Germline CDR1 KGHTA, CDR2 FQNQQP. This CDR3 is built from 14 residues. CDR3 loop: CSSRPTTANTEVFF. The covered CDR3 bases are TGCTCCAGCAGGCCGACAACTGCAAACACAGAAGTCTTC.

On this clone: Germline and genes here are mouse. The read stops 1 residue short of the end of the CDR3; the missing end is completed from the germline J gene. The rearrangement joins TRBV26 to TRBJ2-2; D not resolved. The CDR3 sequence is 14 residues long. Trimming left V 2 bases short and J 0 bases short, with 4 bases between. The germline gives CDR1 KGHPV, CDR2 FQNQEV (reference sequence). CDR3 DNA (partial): TGTGCCAGCAGTCTGACAGCAAACACCGGGCAGCTCTAC. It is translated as CASSLTANTGQLY. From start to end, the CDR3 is CASSLTANTGQLYF.